The 27 T cell receptor beta chains given below trace back to one sample, sequenced in a study of human T cells and chemical hapten exposure. This sample's time point: patch test 2, 6 weeks after DPC sensitization. Described treatment: therapeutic diphenylcyclopropenone sensitization with weekly scalp DPC. Using its own MiXCR run on the RACE reads, TCRdb lists one record per CDR3 protein. The sample yields roughly 380,000 distinct CDR3 sequences, more than 5% seen once. The sequencing here drew on whole blood, taken in connection with sensitization to the hapten diphenylcyclopropenone (DPC). These receptors all stem from a woman younger than 35 with alopecia areata. Some clones in this sample may be carry-over from other donors' samples.

This clonotype was seen ten or more times. The V call is TRBV4-2, the J call TRBJ1-4, with a tentative D call TRBD1 (6 bases). This CDR3 spans 13 amino acids. Germline CDR1 and CDR2: LGHNA and YNFKEQ. With 1 base removed from V and 8 bases from J, the gap between germline ends came to 8 bases. The CDR3 nucleotides read TGTGCCAGCAGCCAAGGAACAGGGGAAAAACTGTTTTTT. Residues: CASSQGTGEKLFF.

The sample holds many counts of this clonotype. The J gene is TRBJ1-6, the V gene TRBV7-2; D call uncertain. V lost 4 bases and J lost 9, with 10 bases in between. The CDR3 is 13 amino acids. Germline CDR1 is SGHTA and CDR2 is FQGNSA. DNA of the CDR3: TGTGCCAGCAGCTCCCCCCTTGGTTCACCCCTCCACTTT. This codes for CASSSPLGSPLHF.

This clonotype was found many times. This chain links TRBV6-1 with TRBJ1-5; D not resolved. Germline CDR1 reads MNHNS; CDR2 reads SASEGT. CDR3 size: 14 residues. V was pared by 6 bases and J by 3 bases, with 12 bases between. DNA for the CDR3: TGTGCCAGCAGCCAGGACGGAAACAATCAGCCCCAGCATTTT. Amino acids: CASSQDGNNQPQHF.

This clonotype showed up many times. The V call is TRBV7-9, the J call TRBJ1-2; 7 positions agree with TRBD1. The germline V gene encodes CDR1 SEHNR and CDR2 FQNEAQ (reference sequence). The CDR3 contains 11 residues. After removal of 7 bases from V and 4 bases from J, the junction contained 0 bases not matched to a gene. In DNA form, the CDR3 reads TGTGCCAGCACAGGGGGCTATGGCTACACCTTC. It yields the protein CASTGGYGYTF. Drawing the rest from reference TRBV7-9 and TRBJ1-2, the complete variable domain is DTGVSQNPRHKITKRGQNVTFRCDPISEHNRLYWYRQTLGQGPEFLTYFQNEAQLEKSRLLSDRFSAERPKGSFSTLEIQRTEQGDSAMYLCASTGGYGYTFGSGTRLTVV.

This clonotype was recorded at least ten times. The rearrangement joins TRBV12-3 or TRBV12-4 to TRBJ1-1; TRBD1 is a possible D gene (6 bases). V lost 4 bases and J lost 6, with 12 bases in between. The CDR3 loop spans 13 amino acids. The CDR3 loop is CASSSQGIAEAFF. The CDR3 nucleotides read TGTGCCAGCAGTTCGCAGGGGATCGCTGAAGCTTTCTTT.

This clonotype was found many times. The chain has TRBV5-6 and TRBJ1-1; D remains ambiguous. Germline CDR1 is SGHDT and CDR2 is YYEEEE. V was shortened by 4 bases and J by 5 bases, with 18 bases between the two germline ends. The CDR3 has 15 amino acids. CDR3 in DNA: TGTGCCAGCAGCCTGGGGTACCTCGTGGGGACTGAAGCTTTCTTT. It codes for CASSLGYLVGTEAFF.

At least ten counts were recorded for this clonotype. V is TRBV20-1 and J is TRBJ2-7, with D hard to call. With 5 bases removed from V and 13 bases from J, the gap between germline ends came to 15 bases. Germline CDR1 and CDR2: DFQATT and SNEGSKA (reference sequence). The CDR3 loop spans 10 amino acids. The CDR3 here is CSAFDRTGYV. In DNA, the CDR3 is TGCAGTGCTTTCGACCGGACGGGTTACGTC.

This clonotype was counted ten times or more. This chain uses TRBV6-5 with TRBJ1-1; D is undetermined. The CDR3 loop spans 15 amino acids. Germline assignment: CDR1 MNHEY and CDR2 SVGAGI. Trimming removed 1 base from V and 1 base from J, with 10 bases in between. The CDR3 sequence is CASSYYEDGNTEAFF. The CDR3 DNA is TGTGCCAGCAGTTACTACGAGGACGGGAACACTGAAGCTTTCTTT.

The sample holds many counts of this clonotype. The chain links TRBV12-3 or TRBV12-4 to TRBJ1-3, with unresolved D. This CDR3 has 12 amino acids. Trimming took 8 bases from V and 3 from J, leaving 8 bases between them. CDR3 in amino acids: CASSVVGNTIYF. The DNA for the CDR3 is TGTGCCAGCTCGGTCGTTGGAAACACCATATATTTT.

Note on this clonotype: This sequence may be a read error, since a much larger clone differs from it by one base. A read error is likely, as this CDR3 ends without the conserved phenylalanine or tryptophan. This sequence joins TRBV29-1 and TRBJ1-1, with D possibly TRBD1 on 5 matching bases. This CDR3 comprises 13 residues. Germline values: CDR1 SQVTM, CDR2 ANQGSEA. V lost 7 bases to trimming and J lost 7 bases, with 19 bases between them. The CDR3 is CSADDSGGDEAFL. CDR3 DNA sequence: TGCAGCGCTGATGATTCGGGAGGGGATGAAGCTTTCCTT.

There are a few counts of this clonotype. The V gene is TRBV20-1, the J gene TRBJ2-1; 11 positions agree with TRBD2. CDR1 and CDR2 from the germline V gene are DFQATT and SNEGSKA (reference sequence). The CDR3 runs to 14 residues. J lost 10 bases, V lost 4 bases, and 9 bases had no gene match. This chain's CDR3 is CSAKTSGDSVEQFF. For the CDR3, the DNA is TGCAGTGCTAAGACTAGCGGGGATAGCGTGGAGCAGTTCTTC.

In this sample, this clonotype turned up many times. The rearrangement links TRBV5-6 to TRBJ1-2; D may be TRBD1 (5 bases). Per germline, CDR1 SGHDT and CDR2 YYEEEE. The CDR3 covers 13 residues. V lost 4 bases, J lost 4 bases, and 11 bases lay in between. The CDR3 protein is CASSREGSYGYTF. In DNA form, the CDR3 reads TGTGCCAGCAGCCGAGAGGGGAGCTATGGCTACACCTTC.

By sample fraction, this clonotype is medium-sized (0.01 to 0.1%). The chain combines TRBV6-5 with TRBJ1-2; D unclear. Germline CDR1 and CDR2: MNHEY and SVGAGI. The CDR3 runs to 13 residues. With 5 bases removed from V and 2 bases from J, the gap between germline ends came to 9 bases. DNA for the CDR3: TGTGCCAGCAGTGGGGTCGGCAACTATGGCTACACCTTC. Translation: CASSGVGNYGYTF.

The chain recombines TRBV7-2 with TRBJ1-3, with D possibly matching TRBD1 (5 bases). CDR1 SGHTA and CDR2 FQGNSA come from the germline V gene. The germline V and J ends were trimmed by 1 base and 2 bases, with 6 bases remaining between them. The CDR3 contains 14 residues. Here the CDR3 DNA reads TGTGCCAGCAGCTTAGACAGGACTGGAAACACCATATATTTT. Translation gives CASSLDRTGNTIYF.

This chain connects TRBV2 to TRBJ2-5, with D unclear. The CDR3 loop spans 14 amino acids. The ends were cut back, 4 bases at V and 3 bases at J, with 12 bases in the middle. Looked up from germline, CDR1 is SNHLY and CDR2 is FYNNEI. The CDR3 reads CASSARALKETQYF. In DNA form, the CDR3 reads TGTGCCAGCAGTGCACGGGCCCTCAAAGAGACCCAGTACTTC.

This clonotype was detected many times. The chain couples TRBV7-9 to TRBJ2-3; TRBD1 is a possible D gene (6 bases). CDR1 and CDR2 from the germline V gene are SEHNR and FQNEAQ (reference sequence). The CDR3 totals 14 residues. V lost 4 bases to trimming and J lost 0 bases, with 8 bases between them. CDR3 loop: CASSSRGSTDTQYF. The DNA for the CDR3 is TGTGCCAGCAGCTCCAGGGGCAGCACAGATACGCAGTATTTT.

The rearrangement joins TRBV9 to TRBJ2-1; D unresolved. CDR1 is SGDLS, CDR2 YYNGEE, per germline. The CDR3 extends over 13 amino acids. Trimming took 0 bases from V and 4 from J, leaving 5 bases between them. Written as DNA, the CDR3 is TGTGCCAGCAGCGTAGAGTCTTACAATGAGCAGTTCTTC. It is translated as CASSVESYNEQFF.

In its sample, this clonotype was seen a few times. The V gene is TRBV7-6, the J gene TRBJ2-1; D is perhaps TRBD1 or TRBD2 (6 bases each). The CDR3 loop spans 14 amino acids. Germline lookup yields CDR1 SGHVS and CDR2 FNYEAQ. Trimming cost V 3 bases and J 7 bases, with 13 bases left between them. The CDR3 loop is CASSLRGAVNEQFF. CDR3 bases: TGTGCCAGCAGCTTGAGGGGGGCTGTGAATGAGCAGTTCTTC.

This clonotype was observed many times. The chain couples TRBV5-1 to TRBJ1-2; D is ambiguous. Trimming removed 0 bases from V and 6 bases from J, with 12 bases in between. The CDR3 has 14 residues. The germline gives CDR1 SGHRS, CDR2 YFSETQ. CDR3 DNA sequence: TGCGCCAGCAGCTTGGCGGCAGCCGCAGATGGCTACACCTTC. Translation gives CASSLAAAADGYTF.

The chain recombines TRBV18 with TRBJ1-1, with 7 bases aligning to TRBD1. The V segment lost 3 bases and the J segment 1 base; nucleotides outside the gene matches: 8. CDR3 length: 16 residues. The germline gives CDR1 KGHSH, CDR2 LQKENI. DNA for the CDR3: TGTGCCAGCTCACCCGGACAGGCTACGTGGAACACTGAAGCTTTCTTT. Protein: CASSPGQATWNTEAFF.

This clonotype was detected many times. The CDR3 loop is CASSRDGVYGYTF. The CDR3 coding sequence is TGTGCCAGCAGTCGGGACGGGGTTTATGGCTACACCTTC. The V and J genes are TRBV2 and TRBJ1-2; D is possibly TRBD1 (5 bases). CDR1 is SNHLY and CDR2 is FYNNEI in the germline V gene. V lost 5 bases and J lost 5, with 12 bases in between. The CDR3 covers 13 residues.

This clonotype was counted a few times. V and J are TRBV3-1 and TRBJ1-2; D not resolved. Germline CDR1 reads LGHDT; CDR2 reads YNNKEL (reference sequence). The length of the CDR3 is 14 residues. The germline V and J ends were trimmed by 1 base and 8 bases, with 14 bases remaining between them. CDR3 region: CASSQVGQASGYTF. The CDR3, as DNA: TGTGCCAGCAGCCAAGTGGGTCAGGCCAGCGGCTACACCTTC.

A few counts support this clonotype. V usage is TRBV24-1 and J usage is TRBJ2-3; tentatively, D is TRBD1 or TRBD2 (6 bases each). Germline CDR1 is KGHDR and CDR2 is SFDVKD. The CDR3 covers 17 residues. Trimming shortened V by 3 bases and J by 0 bases, and 15 bases separated the two germline ends. Here the CDR3 reads CATSDARGQESTDTQYF. CDR3 DNA: TGTGCCACCAGTGATGCACGGGGGCAGGAGAGCACAGATACGCAGTATTTT.

The table lists this clonotype with many counts. The chain carries TRBV18 and TRBJ1-2; D gene uncertain. The CDR3 has 17 amino acids. Germline V CDR1 and CDR2: KGHSH, LQKENI. V lost 6 bases and J lost 1, with 21 bases in between. The CDR3 DNA follows: TGTGCCAGCTCCACCCTTTCCCCAGCAGCCGTTAACTATGGCTACACCTTC. Protein sequence: CASSTLSPAAVNYGYTF. Full variable domain (outside the CDR3, taken from reference TRBV18 and TRBJ1-2): NAGVMQNPRHLVRRRGQEARLRCSPMKGHSHVYWYRQLPEEGLKFMVYLQKENIIDESGMPKERFSAEFPKEGPSILRIQQVVRGDSAAYFCASSTLSPAAVNYGYTFGSGTRLTVV.

This clonotype was counted at least ten times. The rearrangement uses TRBV10-3 and TRBJ1-2, with 7 positions matching TRBD1. V lost 6 bases, J lost 0 bases, and 4 bases stayed unmatched. This CDR3 is 14 amino acids long. The germline V gene has CDR1 ENHRY and CDR2 SYGVKD. For the CDR3, the DNA is TGTGCCATCAGCAGAGACAGGGCTAACTATGGCTACACCTTC. Protein product: CAISRDRANYGYTF.

The chain couples TRBV20-1 to TRBJ1-1; tentative D call: TRBD1 (5 bases). V was clipped by 1 base and J by 4 bases, with 16 bases between them. CDR1 is DFQATT and CDR2 is SNEGSKA in the germline V gene (reference sequence). The CDR3 spans 15 residues. The CDR3 sequence is CSARVPGEGSTEAFF. The CDR3 DNA reads as TGCAGTGCTAGAGTCCCGGGAGAGGGGTCCACTGAAGCTTTCTTT.

This clonotype showed up many times. The chain couples TRBV24-1 to TRBJ2-1; a possible D gene is TRBD1 (6 bases). Germline V gene sequence: CDR1 KGHDR, CDR2 SFDVKD. This CDR3 comprises 13 residues. V was clipped by 9 bases and J by 4 bases, with 12 bases between them. CDR3 amino acids: CATGPRGYNEQFF. In nucleotides, the CDR3 is TGTGCCACCGGACCGAGGGGGTACAATGAGCAGTTCTTC.